The rows below give T cell receptor beta chains drawn from one sample of a study of shared clonotypes between healthy human individuals. Sequencing was performed with immunoSEQ multiplex PCR; in TCRdb, only in-frame clones are kept and a portion is missing. The data contain 1.4 million or so clones, about 98.5% of them singletons. The sample taken for sequencing was naive CD4+ T cells sorted from blood. Receptors were obtained from a man aged 25 to 40 in good health. CDR3s include the opening cysteine and the closing phenylalanine or tryptophan. D genes are given only for firm matches. Not all rows give a size; the values are once, few, many and, for expanded clones, a class.

J: TRBJ1-1
V: TRBV28
D: TRBD1
size: once
DNA: TGTGCCAGCAGTTCAGGACAGGGGCCTGAAGCTTTCTTT
CDR3: CASSSGQGPEAFF

J: TRBJ1-4
V: TRBV18
D: NA
size: NA
DNA: TGTGCCAGCTCACCACTGCATTGGGAAAAACTGTTTTTT
CDR3: CASSPLHWEKLFF

J: TRBJ1-5
V: TRBV28
D: NA
size: NA
DNA: TGTGCCAGCACCAGCGGAGGGAATCAGCCCCAGCATTTT
CDR3: CASTSGGNQPQHF

J: TRBJ2-4
V: TRBV14
D: NA
size: NA
DNA: TGTGCCAGCAGCCAAGAGTCAGGGGTTGGGTCCAAAAACATTCAGTACTTC
CDR3: CASSQESGVGSKNIQYF

J: TRBJ2-1
V: TRBV7-8
D: TRBD1
size: NA
DNA: TGTGCCAGCAGGGACAGGGGAGGGGGTGAGCAGTTCTTC
CDR3: CASRDRGGGEQFF

J: TRBJ2-5
V: TRBV5-1
D: TRBD1
size: NA
DNA: TGCGCCAGCAGCTTAGACAGGGAAGAGACCCAGTACTTC
CDR3: CASSLDREETQYF

J: TRBJ2-2
V: TRBV7-2
D: NA
size: NA
DNA: TGTGCCAGCAGCTTCCCTGGGGACCCTAGGACCGGGGAGCTGTTTTTT
CDR3: CASSFPGDPRTGELFF

J: TRBJ2-1
V: TRBV6-5
D: NA
size: NA
DNA: TGTGCCACCTGGACGGGTGGAGAGTTCTTC
CDR3: CATWTGGEFF

J: TRBJ2-1
V: TRBV7-7
D: NA
size: NA
DNA: TGTGCTAGCAGCTTGGGGACTTCTTACAATGAGCAGTTCTTC
CDR3: CASSLGTSYNEQFF

J: TRBJ2-5
V: TRBV15
D: NA
size: NA
DNA: TGTGCCACCAGGAGGGGCCAAGAGACCCAGTACTTC
CDR3: CATRRGQETQYF

J: TRBJ1-1
V: TRBV28
D: NA
size: NA
DNA: TGTGCCAGCAGTACTCAGCGGGGGCACACTGAAGCTTTCTTT
CDR3: CASSTQRGHTEAFF

J: TRBJ2-2
V: TRBV6-1
D: TRBD2
size: NA
DNA: TGTGCCAGCAGTGCCCTAGCGGGAGGACTTACCGGGGAGCTGTTTTTT
CDR3: CASSALAGGLTGELFF

J: TRBJ2-7
V: TRBV7-9
D: TRBD2
size: NA
DNA: TGTGCCAGCAGCTTGTTCGGCGGGAGCAGCTCCTACGAGCAGTACTTC
CDR3: CASSLFGGSSSYEQYF

J: TRBJ2-1
V: TRBV5-1
D: NA
size: NA
DNA: TGCGCCAGCAGCTTGCGGTCGACCCTCCCAGATATGTCGTACAATGAGCAGTTCTTC
CDR3: CASSLRSTLPDMSYNEQFF

J: TRBJ2-2
V: TRBV5-8
D: TRBD2
size: NA
DNA: TGTGCCAGTACCGGGACTAGGGGGATCGGGGAGCTGTTTTTT
CDR3: CASTGTRGIGELFF

J: TRBJ2-7
V: TRBV15
D: TRBD1
size: NA
DNA: TGTGCCACCAGCAAAGTTCTAGGGACAGGGGTCTACGAGCAGTACTTC
CDR3: CATSKVLGTGVYEQYF